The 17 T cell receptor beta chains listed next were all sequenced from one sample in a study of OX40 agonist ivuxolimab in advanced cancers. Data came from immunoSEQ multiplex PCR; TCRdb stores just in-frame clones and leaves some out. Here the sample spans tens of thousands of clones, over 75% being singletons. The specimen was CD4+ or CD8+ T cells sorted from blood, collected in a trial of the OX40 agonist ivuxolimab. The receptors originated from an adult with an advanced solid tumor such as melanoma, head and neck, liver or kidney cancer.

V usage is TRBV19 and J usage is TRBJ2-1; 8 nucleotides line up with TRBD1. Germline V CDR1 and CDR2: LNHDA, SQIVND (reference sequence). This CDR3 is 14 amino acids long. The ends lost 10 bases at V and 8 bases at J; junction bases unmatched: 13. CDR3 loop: CATTDRGKWDEQFF. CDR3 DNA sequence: TGTGCCACGACAGACAGGGGCAAGTGGGATGAGCAGTTCTTC.

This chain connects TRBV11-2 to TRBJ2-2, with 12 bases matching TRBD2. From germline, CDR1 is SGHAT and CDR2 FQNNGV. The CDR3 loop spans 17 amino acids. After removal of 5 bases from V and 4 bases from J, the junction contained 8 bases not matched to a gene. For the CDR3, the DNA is TGTGCCAGCAGCGGTCGGACTAGCGGGATTCTCACCGGGGAGCTGTTTTTT. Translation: CASSGRTSGILTGELFF.

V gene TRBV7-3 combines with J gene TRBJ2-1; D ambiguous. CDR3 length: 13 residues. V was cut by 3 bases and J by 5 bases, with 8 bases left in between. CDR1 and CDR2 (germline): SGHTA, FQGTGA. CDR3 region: CASSFLSNNEQFF. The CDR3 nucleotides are TGTGCCAGCAGCTTCCTTAGTAACAATGAGCAGTTCTTC.

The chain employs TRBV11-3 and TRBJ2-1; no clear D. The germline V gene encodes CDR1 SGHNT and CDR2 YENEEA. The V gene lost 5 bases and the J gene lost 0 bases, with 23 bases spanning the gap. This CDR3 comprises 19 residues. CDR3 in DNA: TGTGCCAGCAGCCCACAACCCCCGACGGACCCTAGCTCCTACAATGAGCAGTTCTTC. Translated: CASSPQPPTDPSSYNEQFF.

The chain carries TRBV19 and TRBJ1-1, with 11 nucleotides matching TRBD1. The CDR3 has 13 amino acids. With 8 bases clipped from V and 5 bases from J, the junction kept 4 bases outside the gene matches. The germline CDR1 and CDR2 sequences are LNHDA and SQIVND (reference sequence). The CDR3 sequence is CASRGQGGTEAFF. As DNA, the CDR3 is TGTGCCAGTCGGGGACAGGGGGGGACTGAAGCTTTCTTT.

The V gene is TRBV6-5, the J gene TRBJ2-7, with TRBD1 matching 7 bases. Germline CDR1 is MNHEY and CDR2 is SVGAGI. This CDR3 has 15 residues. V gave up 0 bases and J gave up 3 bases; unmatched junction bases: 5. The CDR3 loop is CASSYSGTAVYEQYF. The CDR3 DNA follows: TGTGCCAGCAGTTACTCAGGGACAGCAGTCTACGAGCAGTACTTC.

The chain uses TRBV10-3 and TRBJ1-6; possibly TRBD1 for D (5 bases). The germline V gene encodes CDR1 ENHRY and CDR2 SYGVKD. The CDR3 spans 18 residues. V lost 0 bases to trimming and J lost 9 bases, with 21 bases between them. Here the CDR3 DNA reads TGTGCCATCAGTGAGTCGGTTCTCGCCGGGACTAGAACTTCACCCCTCCACTTT. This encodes CAISESVLAGTRTSPLHF.

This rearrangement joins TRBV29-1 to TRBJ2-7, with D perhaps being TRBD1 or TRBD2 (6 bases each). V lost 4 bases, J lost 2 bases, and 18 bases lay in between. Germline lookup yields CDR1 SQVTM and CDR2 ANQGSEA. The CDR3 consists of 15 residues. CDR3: CSVVISPGATYEQYF. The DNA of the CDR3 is TGCAGCGTTGTTATATCTCCGGGGGCCACCTACGAGCAGTACTTC.

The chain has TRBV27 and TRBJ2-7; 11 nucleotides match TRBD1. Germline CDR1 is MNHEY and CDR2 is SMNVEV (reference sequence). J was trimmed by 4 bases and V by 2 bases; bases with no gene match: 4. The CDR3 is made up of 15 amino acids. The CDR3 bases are TGTGCCAGCAGTTTACACGGGACAGGGGGTTACGAGCAGTACTTC. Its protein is CASSLHGTGGYEQYF.

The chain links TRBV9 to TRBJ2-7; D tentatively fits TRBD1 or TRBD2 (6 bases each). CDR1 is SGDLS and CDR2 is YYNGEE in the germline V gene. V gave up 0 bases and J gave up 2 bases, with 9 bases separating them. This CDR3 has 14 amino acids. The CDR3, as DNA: TGTGCCAGCAGCGTAGAGGGGGGTACCTACGAGCAGTACTTC. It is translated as CASSVEGGTYEQYF.

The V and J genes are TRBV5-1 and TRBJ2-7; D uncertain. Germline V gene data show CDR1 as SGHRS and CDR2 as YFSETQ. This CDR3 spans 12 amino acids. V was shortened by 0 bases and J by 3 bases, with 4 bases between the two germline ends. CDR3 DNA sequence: TGCGCCAGCAGCTTGGTCGGCTACGAGCAGTACTTC. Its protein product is CASSLVGYEQYF.

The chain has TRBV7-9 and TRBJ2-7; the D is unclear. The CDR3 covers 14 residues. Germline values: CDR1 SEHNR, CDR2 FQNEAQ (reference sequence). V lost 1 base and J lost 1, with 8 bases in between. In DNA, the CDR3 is TGTGCCAGCAGCTTAGACTACGGTTCCTACGAGCAGTACTTC. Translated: CASSLDYGSYEQYF. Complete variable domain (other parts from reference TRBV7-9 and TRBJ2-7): DTGVSQNPRHKITKRGQNVTFRCDPISEHNRLYWYRQTLGQGPEFLTYFQNEAQLEKSRLLSDRFSAERPKGSFSTLEIQRTEQGDSAMYLCASSLDYGSYEQYFGPGTRLTVT.

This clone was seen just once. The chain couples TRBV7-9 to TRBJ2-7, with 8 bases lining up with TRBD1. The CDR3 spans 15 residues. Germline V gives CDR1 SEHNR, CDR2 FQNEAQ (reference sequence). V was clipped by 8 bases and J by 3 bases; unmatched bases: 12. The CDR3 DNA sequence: TGTGCCAGCTCCCGGGACAGGATCGGATACTACGAGCAGTACTTC. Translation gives CASSRDRIGYYEQYF.

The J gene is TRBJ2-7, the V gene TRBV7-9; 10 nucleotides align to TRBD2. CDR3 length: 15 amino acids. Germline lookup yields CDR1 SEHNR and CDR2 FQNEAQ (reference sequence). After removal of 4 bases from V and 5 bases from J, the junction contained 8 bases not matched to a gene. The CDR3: CASSSTLSGRNEQYF. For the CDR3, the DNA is TGTGCCAGCAGCTCGACCCTTAGCGGGAGGAACGAGCAGTACTTC.

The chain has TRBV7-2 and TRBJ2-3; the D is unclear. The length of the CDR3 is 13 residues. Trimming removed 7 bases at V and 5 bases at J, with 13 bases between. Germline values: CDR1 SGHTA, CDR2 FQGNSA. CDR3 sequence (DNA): TGTGCCAGCACCCTAATTCTTGAAGATACGCAGTATTTT. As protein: CASTLILEDTQYF.

CDR3: CASSPGAGEGYTF. The CDR3 DNA reads TGTGCCAGCAGCCCCGGTGCAGGAGAAGGCTACACCTTC. The chain joins TRBV9 to TRBJ1-2; D remains ambiguous. The CDR3 is made up of 13 amino acids. Germline-derived CDR1 and CDR2 are SGDLS and YYNGEE. Trimming took 4 bases from V and 8 from J, leaving 15 bases between them.

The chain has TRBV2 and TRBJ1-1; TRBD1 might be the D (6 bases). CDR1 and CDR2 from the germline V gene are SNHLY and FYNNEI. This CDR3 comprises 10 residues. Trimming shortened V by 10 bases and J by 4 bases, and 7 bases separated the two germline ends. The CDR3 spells CATRGTEAFF. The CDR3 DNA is TGTGCCACCAGGGGCACTGAAGCTTTCTTT.